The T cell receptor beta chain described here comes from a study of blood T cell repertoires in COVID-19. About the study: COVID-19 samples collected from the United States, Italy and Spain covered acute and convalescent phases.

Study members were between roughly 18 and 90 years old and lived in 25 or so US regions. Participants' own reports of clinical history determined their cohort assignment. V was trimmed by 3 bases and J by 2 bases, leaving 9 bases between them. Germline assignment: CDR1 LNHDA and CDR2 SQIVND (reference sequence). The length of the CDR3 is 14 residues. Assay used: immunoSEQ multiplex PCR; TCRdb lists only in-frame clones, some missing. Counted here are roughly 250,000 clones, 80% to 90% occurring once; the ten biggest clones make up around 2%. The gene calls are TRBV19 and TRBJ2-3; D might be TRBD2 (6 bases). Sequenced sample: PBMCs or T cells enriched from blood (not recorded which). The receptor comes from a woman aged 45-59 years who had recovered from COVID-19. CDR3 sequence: CASSMGGVTDTQYF. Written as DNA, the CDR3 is TGTGCCAGTAGTATGGGCGGGGTCACAGATACGCAGTATTTT.